This T cell receptor beta chain was captured by sequencing in a study of T cell repertoires in cytomegalovirus infection. Study context: Public TCR beta signatures indicated both CMV infection and matching HLA type.

Each CDR3 protein is one row after TCRdb ran MiXCR on the reads. In the table there are 740,000 or so distinct CDR3 sequences, 35% of which are singletons. To note about this clonotype: Antigen: not known.

Whole-study results and caveats: Identification of carriers of CMV plus the relevant HLA was achieved through cumulative public TCR beta family frequency. HLA-C-restricted TCR beta clonotypes specific for CMV led the ex vivo response.

V was trimmed by 5 bases and J by 6 bases, leaving 7 bases between them. The germline gives CDR1 MGHRA, CDR2 YSYEKL. The CDR3 contains 11 residues. The sample taken for sequencing was PBMCs. V is TRBV4-1 and J is TRBJ1-2; D is undetermined. The TCR comes from a human donor in good health (CMV status not recorded). Some clones in this sample may be carry-over from other donors' samples. CDR3 nucleotides: TGCGCCAGCAGCGGGTTCGATGGCTACACCTTC. This translates into CASSGFDGYTF.